One and the same sample provided the 28 T cell receptor beta chains below, sequenced in a study of Ad26.COV2.S vaccination and SARS-CoV-2 variants listed by TCRdb under 2021. Libraries were made using the immunoSEQ multiplex PCR assay. What TCRdb holds here is the immuneACCESS table cut down to in-frame rearrangements. Part of the clones is not present; checked against another copy, under half of the missing clones reflect an unresolved V gene, and the others are unexplained. Here the sample has 350,000 to 400,000 clones; roughly 90% occur a single time. Over 1.5% of the sample lies in the top ten. The treatment or condition label, as the study defines it: 19 received Ad26.COV2.S at low or high dose, single or two shots; a few received placebo; per-sample allocation not given. Repertoires of vaccine and placebo recipients were sequenced from samples collected on day 63 after the first injection.

The material was peripheral blood, obtained in a trial of Ad26.COV2.S vaccine versus placebo. Every receptor here comes from a person aged 18 to 65 who received the Ad26.COV2.S COVID-19 vaccine or a placebo.

The V call is TRBV19, the J call TRBJ1-1; 7 bases match TRBD1. Germline CDR1 is LNHDA and CDR2 is SQIVND (reference sequence). This CDR3 has 12 residues. J was trimmed by 7 bases and V by 5 bases; bases with no gene match: 4. This CDR3 is CASSFRQGEAFF. CDR3 DNA: TGTGCCAGTAGTTTTCGACAGGGTGAAGCTTTCTTT. Combining the CDR3 with reference TRBV19 and TRBJ1-1 gives the whole variable domain DGGITQSPKYLFRKEGQNVTLSCEQNLNHDAMYWYRQDPGQGLRLIYYSQIVNDFQKGDIAEGYSVSREKKESFPLTVTSAQKNPTAFYLCASSFRQGEAFFGQGTRLTVV.

This chain connects TRBV5-4 to TRBJ2-5, with D possibly matching TRBD2 (5 bases). V lost 3 bases and J lost 0, with 9 bases in between. Germline V gene sequence: CDR1 SGHNT, CDR2 YYREEE (reference sequence). The CDR3 runs to 14 residues. CDR3 in DNA: TGTGCCAGCAGCTGGGAGACTTACCAAGAGACCCAGTACTTC. Translating it yields CASSWETYQETQYF.

The chain joins TRBV6-1 to TRBJ2-5, with D unclear. The CDR3 runs to 14 residues. Per germline, CDR1 MNHNS and CDR2 SASEGT. Trimming took off 2 bases at V and 0 bases at J, with 7 bases between the two ends. CDR3 nucleotide sequence: TGTGCCAGCAGTGAACTGGGCAACCAAGAGACCCAGTACTTC. Translated: CASSELGNQETQYF.

The V and J genes are TRBV5-1 and TRBJ2-1; D remains unclear. V gave up 0 bases and J gave up 12 bases, with 7 bases separating them. The length of the CDR3 is 11 residues. From germline, CDR1 is SGHRS and CDR2 YFSETQ. The CDR3, as DNA: TGCGCCAGCAGCTTGGATCTTCTGCAGTTCTTC. Protein product: CASSLDLLQFF.

This clone was picked up a small number of times. This chain uses TRBV10-2 with TRBJ1-5; TRBD1 aligns across 7 bases. Germline-derived CDR1 and CDR2 are WSHSY and SAAADI. There are 15 residues in the CDR3. Trimming cost V 6 bases and J 3 bases; bases outside gene matches: 8. The CDR3 protein is CASRGGQFNNQPQHF. The CDR3 DNA sequence: TGCGCCAGCAGGGGGGGACAGTTTAACAATCAGCCCCAGCATTTT.

This chain joins TRBV5-1 and TRBJ2-7, with 12 bases aligning to TRBD2. CDR3 length: 17 residues. With 2 bases clipped from V and 2 bases from J, the junction kept 8 bases outside the gene matches. Germline V lookup: CDR1 SGHRS, CDR2 YFSETQ. As DNA, the CDR3 is TGCGCCAGCAGCTTAAGCACTAGCGGGAGGAGCGCCTACGAGCAGTACTTC. This encodes CASSLSTSGRSAYEQYF.

The chain joins TRBV28 to TRBJ2-1; 10 nucleotides line up with TRBD2. CDR1 MDHEN and CDR2 SYDVKM come from the germline V gene. The CDR3 totals 14 residues. The junction had 5 bases not matched to a gene; V was cut back by 6 bases and J by 6 bases. The CDR3 DNA is TGTGCCAGCAGCCTACTAGCGGGGACCAATGAGCAGTTCTTC. Encoded protein: CASSLLAGTNEQFF. The entire variable domain, with the rest obtained from reference TRBV28 and TRBJ2-1, is as follows: DVKVTQSSRYLVKRTGEKVFLECVQDMDHENMFWYRQDPGLGLRLIYFSYDVKMKEKGDIPEGYSVSREKKERFSLILESASTNQTSMYLCASSLLAGTNEQFFGPGTRLTVL.

The chain combines TRBV11-3 with TRBJ1-1, with a tentative D call TRBD1 (5 bases). Germline V gene data show CDR1 as SGHNT and CDR2 as YENEEA. This CDR3 has 14 residues. The V and J ends lost 0 bases and 4 bases respectively, with 9 bases between them. The CDR3 sequence: CASSLDGGGTEAFF. DNA for the CDR3: TGTGCCAGCAGCTTAGATGGGGGTGGCACTGAAGCTTTCTTT.

The rearrangement joins TRBV11-2 to TRBJ1-2, with D possibly matching TRBD1 (5 bases). The germline V gene encodes CDR1 SGHAT and CDR2 FQNNGV. The CDR3 is 13 amino acids. Trimming pared 4 bases from V and 6 bases from J, leaving 12 bases between. CDR3 amino acids: CASSWDGYHGYTF. DNA for the CDR3: TGTGCCAGCAGCTGGGACGGGTACCATGGCTACACCTTC.

This clone was picked up one time. The sample carries other DNA sequences with the same CDR3. This chain uses TRBV11-2 with TRBJ1-1; D gene unclear. The CDR3 loop spans 11 amino acids. The V and J ends lost 0 bases and 5 bases respectively, with 1 base between them. Looked up from germline, CDR1 is SGHAT and CDR2 is FQNNGV. CDR3 DNA sequence: TGTGCCAGCAGCTTAGATACTGAAGCTTTCTTT. Its translation is CASSLDTEAFF.

This chain uses TRBV30 with TRBJ2-1; 9 bases align to TRBD2. Germline trimming cut 0 bases from V and 8 bases from J; bases unmatched to any gene: 8. Germline V gene data show CDR1 as GTSNPN and CDR2 as SVGIG (reference sequence). The CDR3 is made up of 15 amino acids. In DNA form, the CDR3 reads TGTGCCTGGAGTGTGCTCGCGGGAGGGCCCGATGAGCAGTTCTTC. It translates to CAWSVLAGGPDEQFF.

The chain recombines TRBV11-2 with TRBJ2-7, with D tentatively TRBD2 (6 bases). V gave up 2 bases and J gave up 3 bases, with 14 bases separating them. This CDR3 has 15 residues. Germline lookup yields CDR1 SGHAT and CDR2 FQNNGV. For the CDR3, the DNA is TGTGCCAGCAGCTTAAGACTAGGTATCGTCTACGAGCAGTACTTC. The encoded protein is CASSLRLGIVYEQYF.

In this sample, this clone turned up once. The chain employs TRBV6-2 or TRBV6-3 and TRBJ2-2; the match to TRBD1 covers 7 bases. The CDR3 has 20 amino acids. CDR1 is MNHEY, CDR2 SVGEGT, per germline. Trimming removed 0 bases from V and 0 bases from J; junction bases left unmatched: 13. The CDR3 loop reads CASSYSSAGGSPANTGELFF. The CDR3 DNA sequence: TGTGCCAGCAGTTACTCGAGCGCAGGGGGTAGCCCCGCGAACACCGGGGAGCTGTTTTTT.

The chain is built from TRBV4-1 and TRBJ2-5; 8 bases are a match to TRBD2. V was pared by 1 base and J by 2 bases, with 6 bases of the junction left unmatched. Germline assignment: CDR1 MGHRA and CDR2 YSYEKL. The CDR3 length is 16 residues. CDR3 in DNA: TGCGCCAGCAGCCAAGGATTTAGCGGGATGCAAGAGACCCAGTACTTC. Protein: CASSQGFSGMQETQYF.

V and J are TRBV30 and TRBJ2-5, with D possibly matching TRBD1 (6 bases). The V end lost 1 base, the J end lost 2 bases, and 11 bases lay between the germline ends. CDR1 and CDR2 from the germline V gene are GTSNPN and SVGIG (reference sequence). This CDR3 contains 14 residues. CDR3 in DNA: TGTGCCTGGAGTGCCACAGGGTTACAAGAGACCCAGTACTTC. It specifies CAWSATGLQETQYF.

The J gene is TRBJ2-3, the V gene TRBV5-6; D ambiguous. CDR1 SGHDT and CDR2 YYEEEE come from the germline V gene. Trimming removed 5 bases at V and 6 bases at J, with 13 bases between. This CDR3 comprises 13 residues. DNA for the CDR3: TGTGCCAGCAGTGGGGTAGATAAGGATACGCAGTATTTT. Translating gives CASSGVDKDTQYF.

The J gene is TRBJ1-2, the V gene TRBV4-3, with D tentatively TRBD1 (6 bases). V gave up 5 bases and J gave up 2 bases, with 18 bases separating them. This CDR3 region has 16 residues. Germline lookup yields CDR1 LGHNA and CDR2 YSLEER. In nucleotides, the CDR3 is TGCGCCAGCAGCTACCTAAGGGCGGGGGGCAACTATGGCTACACCTTC. It encodes CASSYLRAGGNYGYTF.

The chain carries TRBV19 and TRBJ2-3; maybe TRBD2 (5 bases). There are 16 residues in the CDR3. The germline V and J ends were trimmed by 5 bases and 0 bases, with 15 bases remaining between them. Germline assignment: CDR1 LNHDA and CDR2 SQIVND (reference sequence). CDR3 sequence (DNA): TGTGCCAGTAGTTTATCGAGCGGTTCTAGCACAGATACGCAGTATTTT. Protein product: CASSLSSGSSTDTQYF.

The genes are TRBV4-2 and TRBJ2-3, with TRBD2 matching 7 bases. CDR3 length: 14 residues. Trimming at V came to 6 bases and at J to 5 bases, leaving 8 bases not matched to a gene. Germline CDR1 and CDR2: LGHNA and YNFKEQ. The CDR3 nucleotides read TGTGCCAGCAGACCCGCGGGGGTAGAAGATACGCAGTATTTT. It yields the protein CASRPAGVEDTQYF.

The chain is built from TRBV27 and TRBJ2-7; TRBD2 aligns across 9 bases. Germline values: CDR1 MNHEY, CDR2 SMNVEV (reference sequence). The CDR3 contains 16 residues. V lost 3 bases, J lost 5 bases, and 11 bases stayed unmatched. The CDR3 loop reads CASSLGLAGLGNEQYF. As DNA, the CDR3 is TGTGCCAGCAGTTTGGGGCTAGCGGGACTGGGGAACGAGCAGTACTTC.

The chain recombines TRBV11-3 with TRBJ2-3; D perhaps matches TRBD1 (5 bases). V lost 1 base and J 2 bases, leaving 10 bases between the germline ends. This CDR3 has 15 amino acids. Germline V gene data show CDR1 as SGHNT and CDR2 as YENEEA. CDR3 in DNA: TGTGCCAGCAGCTTAGGGCGACAGCCCACAGATACGCAGTATTTT. As protein: CASSLGRQPTDTQYF.

This clone has just one count. V usage is TRBV5-4 and J usage is TRBJ2-2; 9 positions match TRBD1. The CDR3 loop spans 16 amino acids. V gave up 6 bases and J gave up 6 bases; unmatched junction bases: 12. Germline V gives CDR1 SGHNT, CDR2 YYREEE (reference sequence). Written as DNA, the CDR3 is TGTGCCAGCACCCTAAAAGGACAGGGGATCCCCGGGGAGCTGTTTTTT. Its translation is CASTLKGQGIPGELFF.

The chain couples TRBV6-5 to TRBJ2-3; 9 nucleotides agree with TRBD2. Per germline, CDR1 MNHEY and CDR2 SVGAGI. Trimming cost V 5 bases and J 0 bases; bases outside gene matches: 3. The CDR3 covers 15 residues. The CDR3 here is CASSRLAASTDTQYF. CDR3 sequence (DNA): TGTGCCAGCAGTCGACTAGCGGCAAGCACAGATACGCAGTATTTT.

The chain is built from TRBV28 and TRBJ2-6, with D unresolved. Trimming left V 4 bases short and J 0 bases short, with 7 bases between. This CDR3 is built from 15 residues. Looked up from germline, CDR1 is MDHEN and CDR2 is SYDVKM. This CDR3 is CASSWAASGANVLTF. The CDR3, as DNA: TGTGCCAGCAGTTGGGCAGCCTCTGGGGCCAACGTCCTGACTTTC. The variable domain in full, completed from reference TRBV28 and TRBJ2-6, reads DVKVTQSSRYLVKRTGEKVFLECVQDMDHENMFWYRQDPGLGLRLIYFSYDVKMKEKGDIPEGYSVSREKKERFSLILESASTNQTSMYLCASSWAASGANVLTFGAGSRLTVL.

CDR3 nucleotide sequence: TGTGCCAGTTCCCTGGGAGGGGAGCAGTTCTTC. This codes for CASSLGGEQFF. The V and J genes are TRBV19 and TRBJ2-1; 7 bases agree with TRBD2. J gave up 10 bases and V 8 bases, and 5 bases lay outside the gene matches. The length of the CDR3 is 11 residues. Germline V gene lookup returns CDR1 LNHDA and CDR2 SQIVND (reference sequence).

This CDR3 reads CASSLPGGDGYTF. CDR3 sequence (DNA): TGTGCCAGCAGCTTGCCGGGCGGGGATGGCTACACCTTC. V gene TRBV5-6 combines with J gene TRBJ1-2; no definite D call. This CDR3 has 13 amino acids. Germline CDR1 is SGHDT and CDR2 is YYEEEE. V lost 1 base and J lost 6, with 10 bases in between.

Here the CDR3 reads CASSLGLAGQETQYF. CDR3 coding DNA: TGTGCCAGCAGTTTGGGACTAGCGGGCCAAGAGACCCAGTACTTC. This sequence joins TRBV28 and TRBJ2-5, with 12 bases that match TRBD2. V lost 3 bases to trimming and J lost 1 base; unmatched junction nucleotides: 0. The CDR3 extends over 15 amino acids. In germline, CDR1 is MDHEN, CDR2 SYDVKM.

The sample holds one count of this clone. The V call is TRBV24-1, the J call TRBJ1-1; 7 positions agree with TRBD1. The V gene's germline CDR1 is KGHDR and CDR2 SFDVKD. The CDR3 contains 17 residues. Trimming removed 3 bases from V and 3 bases from J; junction bases left unmatched: 12. The CDR3 DNA reads TGTGCCACCAGTGATGGGAAGGGACAGCTGAGGGACACTGAAGCTTTCTTT. Translating gives CATSDGKGQLRDTEAFF.